This T cell receptor (beta chain) derives from a study of cytomegalovirus exposure and HLA in healthy donors. In the PCR, 60 Vbeta and 13 Jbeta primers were used. Profiling relied on immunoSEQ multiplex PCR, and the TCRdb table lists in-frame clones only, not all of them. The sample holds some 200,000 clones, 75% to 85% seen once. The V gene's germline CDR1 is SNHLY and CDR2 FYNNEI. The CDR3 totals 15 residues. V was shortened by 6 bases and J by 1 base, with 12 bases between the two germline ends. This sequence joins TRBV2 and TRBJ1-4, with D perhaps matching TRBD1 (6 bases). This receptor was taken from a woman younger than 30 in good health and CMV-seronegative. The sequenced material came from PBMCs. CDR3 residues: CASSEQGGTNEKLFF. The DNA of the CDR3 is TGTGCCAGCAGCGAACAGGGTGGAACTAATGAAAAACTGTTTTTT.